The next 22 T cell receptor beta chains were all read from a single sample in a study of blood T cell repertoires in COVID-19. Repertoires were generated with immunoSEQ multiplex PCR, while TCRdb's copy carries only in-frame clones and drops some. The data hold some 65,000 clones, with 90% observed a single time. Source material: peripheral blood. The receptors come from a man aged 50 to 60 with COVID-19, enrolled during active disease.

CDR3 in amino acids: CASSQDGGFAYEQYF. Here the CDR3 DNA reads TGCGCCAGCAGCCAAGATGGAGGGTTCGCCTACGAGCAGTACTTC. The V call is TRBV4-1, the J call TRBJ2-7; possible D gene TRBD2, 6 bases. The germline gives CDR1 MGHRA, CDR2 YSYEKL. The V gene lost 0 bases and the J gene lost 2 bases, with 11 bases spanning the gap. This CDR3 contains 15 residues.

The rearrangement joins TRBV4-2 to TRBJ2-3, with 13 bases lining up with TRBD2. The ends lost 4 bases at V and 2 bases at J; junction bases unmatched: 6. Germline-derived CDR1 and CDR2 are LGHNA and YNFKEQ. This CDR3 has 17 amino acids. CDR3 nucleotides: TGTGCCAGCAGCCGCCGACTAGCGGGAGGTAACACAGATACGCAGTATTTT. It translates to CASSRRLAGGNTDTQYF.

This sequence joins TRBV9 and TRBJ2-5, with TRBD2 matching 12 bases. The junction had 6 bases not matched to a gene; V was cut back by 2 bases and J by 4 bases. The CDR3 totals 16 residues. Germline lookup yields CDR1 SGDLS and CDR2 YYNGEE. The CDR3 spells CASSVASGRAPETQYF. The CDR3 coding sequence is TGTGCCAGCAGCGTGGCTAGCGGGAGGGCCCCAGAGACCCAGTACTTC.

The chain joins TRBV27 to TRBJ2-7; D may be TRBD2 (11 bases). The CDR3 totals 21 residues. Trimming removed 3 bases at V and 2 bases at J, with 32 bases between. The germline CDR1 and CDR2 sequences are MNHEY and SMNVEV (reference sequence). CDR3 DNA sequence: TGTGCCAGCAGTTTCCGACAGGGGGCTCGGACTTCACTAGCGGGAGCCTACGAGCAGTACTTC. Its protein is CASSFRQGARTSLAGAYEQYF.

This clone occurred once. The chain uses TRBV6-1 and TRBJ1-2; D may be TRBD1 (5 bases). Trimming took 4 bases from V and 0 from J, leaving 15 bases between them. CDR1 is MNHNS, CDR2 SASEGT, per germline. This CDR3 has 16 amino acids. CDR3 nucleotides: TGTGCCAGCAGTGCCAGGGCAGTGGAACCTAACTATGGCTACACCTTC. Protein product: CASSARAVEPNYGYTF.

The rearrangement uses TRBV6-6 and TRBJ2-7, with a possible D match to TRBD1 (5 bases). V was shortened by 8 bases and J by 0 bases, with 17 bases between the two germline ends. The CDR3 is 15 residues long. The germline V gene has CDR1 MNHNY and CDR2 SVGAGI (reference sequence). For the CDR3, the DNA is TGTGCCAGCGTCAAAGGGGCAACTGGCTCCTACGAGCAGTACTTC. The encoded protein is CASVKGATGSYEQYF.

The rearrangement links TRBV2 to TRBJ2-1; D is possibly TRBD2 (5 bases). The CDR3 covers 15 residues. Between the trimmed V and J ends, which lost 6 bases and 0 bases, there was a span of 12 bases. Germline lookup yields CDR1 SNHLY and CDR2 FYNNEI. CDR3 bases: TGTGCCAGCAGGGAGGACTCGTCCTCCTACAATGAGCAGTTCTTC. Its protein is CASREDSSSYNEQFF.

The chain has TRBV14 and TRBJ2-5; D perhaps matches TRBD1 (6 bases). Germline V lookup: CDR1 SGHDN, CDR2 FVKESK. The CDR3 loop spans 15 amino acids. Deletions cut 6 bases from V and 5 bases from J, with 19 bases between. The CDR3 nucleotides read TGTGCCAGCAGTCACGGGGCAGGGGCACAGGAGACCCAGTACTTC. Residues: CASSHGAGAQETQYF.

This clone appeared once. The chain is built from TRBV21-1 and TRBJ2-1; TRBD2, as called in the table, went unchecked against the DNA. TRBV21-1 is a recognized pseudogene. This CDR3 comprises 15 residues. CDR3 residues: CASSKQTSGGVWQFF. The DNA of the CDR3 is TGTGCCAGCAGCAAACAGACTAGCGGAGGGGTGTGGCAGTTCTTC.

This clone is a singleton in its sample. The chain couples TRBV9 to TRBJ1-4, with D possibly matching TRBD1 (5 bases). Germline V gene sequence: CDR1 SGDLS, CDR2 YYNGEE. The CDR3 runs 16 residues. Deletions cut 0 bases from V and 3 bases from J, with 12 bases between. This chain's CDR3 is CASSVAGVRANEKLFF. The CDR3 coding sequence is TGTGCCAGCAGCGTAGCGGGGGTGAGAGCTAATGAAAAACTGTTTTTT.

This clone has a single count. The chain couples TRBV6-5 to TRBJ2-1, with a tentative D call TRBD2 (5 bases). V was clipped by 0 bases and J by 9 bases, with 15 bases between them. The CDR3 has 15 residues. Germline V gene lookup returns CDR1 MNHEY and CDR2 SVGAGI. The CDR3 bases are TGTGCCAGCAGTTACTCGGGCGAGGGAGAGGTTGAGCAGTTCTTC. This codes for CASSYSGEGEVEQFF.

The CDR3 loop reads CASRRQGAGETQYF. The CDR3 DNA follows: TGTGCCAGCAGGCGTCAGGGGGCCGGGGAGACCCAGTACTTC. The chain couples TRBV6-5 to TRBJ2-5; the match to TRBD1 covers 8 bases. This CDR3 has 14 amino acids. The junction had 8 bases not matched to a gene; V was cut back by 6 bases and J by 5 bases. Germline V gene lookup returns CDR1 MNHEY and CDR2 SVGAGI.

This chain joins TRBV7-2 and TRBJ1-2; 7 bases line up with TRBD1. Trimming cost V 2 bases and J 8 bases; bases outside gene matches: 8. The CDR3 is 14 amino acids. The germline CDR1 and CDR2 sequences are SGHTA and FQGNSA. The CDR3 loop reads CASSLLSGGEGYTF. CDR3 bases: TGTGCCAGCAGCTTATTATCAGGGGGAGAGGGCTACACCTTC.

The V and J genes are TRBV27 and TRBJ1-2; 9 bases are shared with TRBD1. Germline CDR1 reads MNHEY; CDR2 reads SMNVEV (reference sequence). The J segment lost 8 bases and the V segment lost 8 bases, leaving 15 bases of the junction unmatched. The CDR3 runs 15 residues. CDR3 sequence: CASDRPPGTGNGYTF. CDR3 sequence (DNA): TGTGCCAGCGATCGCCCCCCCGGGACAGGGAACGGCTACACCTTC.

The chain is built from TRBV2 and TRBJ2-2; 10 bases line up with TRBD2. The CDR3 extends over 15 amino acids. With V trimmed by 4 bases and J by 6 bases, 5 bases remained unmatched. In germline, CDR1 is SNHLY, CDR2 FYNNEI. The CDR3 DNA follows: TGTGCCAGCAGTGCAAGGCTAGCGGGAGCCGGGGAGCTGTTTTTT. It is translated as CASSARLAGAGELFF. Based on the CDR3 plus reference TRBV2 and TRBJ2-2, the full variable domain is EPEVTQTPSHQVTQMGQEVILRCVPISNHLYFYWYRQILGQKVEFLVSFYNNEISEKSEIFDDQFSVERPDGSNFTLKIRSTKLEDSAMYFCASSARLAGAGELFFGEGSRLTVL.

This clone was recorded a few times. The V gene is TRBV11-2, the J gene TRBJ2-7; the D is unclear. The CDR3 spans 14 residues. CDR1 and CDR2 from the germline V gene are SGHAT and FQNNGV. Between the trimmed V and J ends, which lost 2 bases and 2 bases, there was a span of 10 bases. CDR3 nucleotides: TGTGCCAGCAGCTTACCCCGAAGCACCTACGAGCAGTACTTC. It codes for CASSLPRSTYEQYF.

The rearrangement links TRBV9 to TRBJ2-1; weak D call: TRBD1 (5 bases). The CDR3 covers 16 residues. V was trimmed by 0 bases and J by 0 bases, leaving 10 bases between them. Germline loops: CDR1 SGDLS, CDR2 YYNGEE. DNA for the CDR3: TGTGCCAGCAGCGTAGGGGCAGGGTCCTCCTACAATGAGCAGTTCTTC. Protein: CASSVGAGSSYNEQFF.

The DNA for the CDR3 is TGCGCCAGCAGCTCCGACGGGAGCTCCTACAATGAGCAGTTCTTC. Its translation is CASSSDGSSYNEQFF. V gene TRBV5-1 combines with J gene TRBJ2-1; a weak D match, TRBD2 (6 bases). This CDR3 is built from 15 residues. Germline CDR1 reads SGHRS; CDR2 reads YFSETQ. V lost 3 bases, J lost 0 bases, and 10 bases lay in between.

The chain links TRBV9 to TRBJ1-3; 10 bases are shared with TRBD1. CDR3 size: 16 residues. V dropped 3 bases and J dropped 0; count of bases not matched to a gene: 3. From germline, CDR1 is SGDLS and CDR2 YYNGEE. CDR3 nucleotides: TGTGCCAGCAGCGCGGGACAGGGGAACTCTGGAAACACCATATATTTT. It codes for CASSAGQGNSGNTIYF.

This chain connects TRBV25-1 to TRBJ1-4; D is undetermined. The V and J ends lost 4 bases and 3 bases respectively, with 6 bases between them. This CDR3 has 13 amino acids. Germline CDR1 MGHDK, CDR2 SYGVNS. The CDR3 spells CASSAGANEKLFF. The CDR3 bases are TGTGCCAGCAGTGCCGGGGCTAATGAAAAACTGTTTTTT.

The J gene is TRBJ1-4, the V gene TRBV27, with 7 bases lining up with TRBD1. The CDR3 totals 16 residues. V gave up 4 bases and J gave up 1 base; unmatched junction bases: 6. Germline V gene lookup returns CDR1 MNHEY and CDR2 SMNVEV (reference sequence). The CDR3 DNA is TGTGCCAGCAGTTCGGGGTCAGGGGGAACTAATGAAAAACTGTTTTTT. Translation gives CASSSGSGGTNEKLFF.

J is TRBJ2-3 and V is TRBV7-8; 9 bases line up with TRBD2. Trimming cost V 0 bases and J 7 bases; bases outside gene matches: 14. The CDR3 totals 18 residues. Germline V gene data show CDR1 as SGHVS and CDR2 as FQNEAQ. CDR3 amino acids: CASSLAPLYSGSLNTQYF. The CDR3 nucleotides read TGTGCCAGCAGCTTAGCCCCTCTATATAGCGGGAGTCTGAATACGCAGTATTTT.